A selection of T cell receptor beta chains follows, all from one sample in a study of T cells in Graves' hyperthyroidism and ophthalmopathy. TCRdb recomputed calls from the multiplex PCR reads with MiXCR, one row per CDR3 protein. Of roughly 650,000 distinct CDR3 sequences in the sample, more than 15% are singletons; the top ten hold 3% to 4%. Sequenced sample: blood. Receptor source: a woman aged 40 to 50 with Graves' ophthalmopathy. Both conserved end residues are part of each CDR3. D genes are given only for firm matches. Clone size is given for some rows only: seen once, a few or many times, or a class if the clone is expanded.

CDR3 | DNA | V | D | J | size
CSAINRGESTDTQYF | TGCAGTGCAATAAACAGGGGTGAGAGCACAGATACGCAGTATTTT | TRBV20-1 | TRBD1 | TRBJ2-3 | -
CASSPVTGNTGELFF | TGTGCCAGCAGCCCCGTAACAGGGAACACCGGGGAGCTGTTTTTT | TRBV7-9 | - | TRBJ2-2 | -
CASRLPLRQRGLSDTQYF | TGTGCCAGCAGACTACCCCTCCGACAGCGGGGGTTGTCAGATACGCAGTATTTT | TRBV7-9 | TRBD2 | TRBJ2-3 | many
CASSEGGSTDTQYF | TGTGCCAGCAGTGAAGGGGGGAGCACAGATACGCAGTATTTT | TRBV6-1 | - | TRBJ2-3 | many
CASSLETRAYNEQFF | TGCGCCAGCAGCTTGGAGACGAGGGCCTACAATGAGCAGTTCTTC | TRBV5-1 | - | TRBJ2-1 | many
CASSWTSGGRTDTQYF | TGTGCCAGCAGCTGGACTAGCGGGGGACGCACAGATACGCAGTATTTT | TRBV11-2 | TRBD2 | TRBJ2-3 | many
CASTLKTPSSGNTIYF | TGTGCCAGCACCCTAAAGACACCCAGCTCTGGAAACACCATATATTTT | TRBV6-1 | - | TRBJ1-3 | -
CSAFLTHGSGYTF | TGCAGTGCTTTTCTTACCCATGGTTCTGGCTACACCTTC | TRBV20-1 | - | TRBJ1-2 | -
CASSLMPLVEKLFF | TGTGCCAGCAGCCTAATGCCCTTGGTTGAAAAACTGTTTTTT | TRBV6-1 | - | TRBJ1-4 | few
CATSDLSRGETDTQYF | TGTGCCACCAGTGATTTATCGAGAGGGGAGACAGATACGCAGTATTTT | TRBV24-1 | - | TRBJ2-3 | -
CASSKTPANYGYTF | TGTGCCAGCAGCAAAACCCCAGCTAACTATGGCTACACCTTC | TRBV7-9 | - | TRBJ1-2 | many
CAITSGAEETQYF | TGTGCCATTACCTCAGGGGCTGAAGAGACCCAGTACTTC | TRBV10-3 | - | TRBJ2-5 | -
CASSFPPSGANYGYTF | TGTGCCAGCAGTTTCCCTCCGTCCGGGGCTAACTATGGCTACACCTTC | TRBV6-2/TRBV6-3 | - | TRBJ1-2 | -
CSAREAGRYEQYF | TGCAGTGCTAGAGAGGCGGGCCGCTACGAGCAGTACTTC | TRBV20-1 | - | TRBJ2-7 | -
CASRSRWDEKLFF | TGTGCCAGCAGGTCGAGGTGGGATGAAAAACTGTTTTTT | TRBV12-3/TRBV12-4 | - | TRBJ1-4 | -
CASKSLHQGFGGYTF | TGTGCCAGTAAAAGTCTTCACCAGGGATTTGGTGGCTACACCTTC | TRBV19 | - | TRBJ1-2 | few
CASSDRQGDEKLFF | TGCGCCAGCAGTGATAGACAGGGTGATGAAAAACTGTTTTTT | TRBV6-9 | TRBD1 | TRBJ1-4 | -